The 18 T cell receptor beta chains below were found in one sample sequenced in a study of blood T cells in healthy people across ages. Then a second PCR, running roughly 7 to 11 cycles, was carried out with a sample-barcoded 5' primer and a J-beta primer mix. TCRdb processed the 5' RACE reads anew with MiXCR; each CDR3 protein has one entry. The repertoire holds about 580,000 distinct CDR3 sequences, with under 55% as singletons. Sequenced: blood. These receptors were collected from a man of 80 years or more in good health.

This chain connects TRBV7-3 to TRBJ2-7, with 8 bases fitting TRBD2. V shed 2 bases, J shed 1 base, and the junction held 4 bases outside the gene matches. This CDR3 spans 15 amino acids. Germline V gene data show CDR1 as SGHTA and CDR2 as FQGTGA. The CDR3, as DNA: TGTGCCAGCAGCTTATTCGCTAGCGGGTCCTACGAGCAGTACTTC. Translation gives CASSLFASGSYEQYF. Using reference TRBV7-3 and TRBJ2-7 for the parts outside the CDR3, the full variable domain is GAGVSQTPSNKVTEKGKYVELRCDPISGHTALYWYRQSLGQGPEFLIYFQGTGAADDSGLPNDRFFAVRPEGSVSTLKIQRTERGDSAVYLCASSLFASGSYEQYFGPGTRLTVT.

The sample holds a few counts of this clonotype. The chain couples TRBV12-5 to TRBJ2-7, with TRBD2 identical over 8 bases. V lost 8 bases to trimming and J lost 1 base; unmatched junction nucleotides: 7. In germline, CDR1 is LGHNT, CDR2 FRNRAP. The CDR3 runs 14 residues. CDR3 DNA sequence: TGTGCTAGTTCCCAAGGCGGGAGGTCCTACGAGCAGTACTTC. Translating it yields CASSQGGRSYEQYF. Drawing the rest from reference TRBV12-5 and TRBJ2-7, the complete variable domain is DARVTQTPRHKVTEMGQEVTMRCQPILGHNTVFWYRQTMMQGLELLAYFRNRAPLDDSGMPKDRFSAEMPDATLATLKIQPSEPRDSAVYFCASSQGGRSYEQYFGPGTRLTVT.

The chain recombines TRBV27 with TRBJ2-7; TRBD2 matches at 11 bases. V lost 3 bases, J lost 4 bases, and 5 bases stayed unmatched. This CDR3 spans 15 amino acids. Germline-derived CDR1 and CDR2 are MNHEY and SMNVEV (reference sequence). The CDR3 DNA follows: TGTGCCAGCAGTTTTACTAGCGGGAGTATGTACGAGCAGTACTTC. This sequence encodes CASSFTSGSMYEQYF.

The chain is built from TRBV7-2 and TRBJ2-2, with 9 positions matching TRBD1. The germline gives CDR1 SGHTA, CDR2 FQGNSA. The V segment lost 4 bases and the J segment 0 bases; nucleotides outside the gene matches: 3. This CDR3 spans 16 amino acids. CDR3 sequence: CASSSRQGANTGELFF. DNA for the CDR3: TGTGCCAGCAGCTCCCGACAGGGGGCGAACACCGGGGAGCTGTTTTTT.

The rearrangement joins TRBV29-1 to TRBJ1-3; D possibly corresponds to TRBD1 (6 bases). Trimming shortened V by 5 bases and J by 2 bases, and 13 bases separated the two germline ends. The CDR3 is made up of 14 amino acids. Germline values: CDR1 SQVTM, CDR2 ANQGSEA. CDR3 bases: TGCAGCGTTTCCAGGGGAAGTCCTGGAAACACCATATATTTT. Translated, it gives CSVSRGSPGNTIYF.

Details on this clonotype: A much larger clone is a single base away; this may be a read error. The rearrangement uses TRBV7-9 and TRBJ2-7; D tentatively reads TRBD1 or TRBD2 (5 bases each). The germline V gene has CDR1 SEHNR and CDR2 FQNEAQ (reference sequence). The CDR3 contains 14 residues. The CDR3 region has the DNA TGTGCCAGCAGCTCGGGACCGAACTCCTACGAGCAGCACTTC. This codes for CASSSGPNSYEQHF. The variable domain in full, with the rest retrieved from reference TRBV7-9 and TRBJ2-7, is DTGVSQNPRHKITKRGQNVTFRCDPISEHNRLYWYRQTLGQGPEFLTYFQNEAQLEKSRLLSDRFSAERPKGSFSTLEIQRTEQGDSAMYLCASSSGPNSYEQHFGPGTRLTVT.

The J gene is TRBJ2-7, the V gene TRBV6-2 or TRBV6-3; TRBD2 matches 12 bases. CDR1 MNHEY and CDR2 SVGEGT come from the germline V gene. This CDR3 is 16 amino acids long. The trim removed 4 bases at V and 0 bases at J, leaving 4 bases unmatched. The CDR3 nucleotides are TGTGCCAGCAGTTCCTGGACTAGCGGGATCTCCTACGAGCAGTACTTC. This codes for CASSSWTSGISYEQYF.

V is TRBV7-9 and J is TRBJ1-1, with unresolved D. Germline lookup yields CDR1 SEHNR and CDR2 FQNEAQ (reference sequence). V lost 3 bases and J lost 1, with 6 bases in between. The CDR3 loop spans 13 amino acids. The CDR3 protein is CASSFNRNTEAFF. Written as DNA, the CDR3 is TGTGCCAGCAGCTTCAACAGGAACACTGAAGCTTTCTTT. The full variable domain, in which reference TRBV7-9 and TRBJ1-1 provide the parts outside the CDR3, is DTGVSQNPRHKITKRGQNVTFRCDPISEHNRLYWYRQTLGQGPEFLTYFQNEAQLEKSRLLSDRFSAERPKGSFSTLEIQRTEQGDSAMYLCASSFNRNTEAFFGQGTRLTVV.

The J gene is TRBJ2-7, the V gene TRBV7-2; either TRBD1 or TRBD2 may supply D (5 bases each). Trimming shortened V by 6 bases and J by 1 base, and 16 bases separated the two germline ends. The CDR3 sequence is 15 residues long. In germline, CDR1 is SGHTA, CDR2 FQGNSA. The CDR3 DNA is TGTGCCAGCAGTTTCCCGGGACGGATGTCCTACGAGCAGTACTTC. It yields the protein CASSFPGRMSYEQYF.

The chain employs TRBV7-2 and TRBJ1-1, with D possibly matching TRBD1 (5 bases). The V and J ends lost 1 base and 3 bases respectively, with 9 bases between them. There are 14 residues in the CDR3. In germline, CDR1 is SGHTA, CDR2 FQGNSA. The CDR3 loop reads CASSLEGRYTEAFF. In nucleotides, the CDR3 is TGTGCCAGCAGCTTAGAGGGGAGATACACTGAAGCTTTCTTT. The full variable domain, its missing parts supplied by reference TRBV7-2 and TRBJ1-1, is GAGVSQSPSNKVTEKGKDVELRCDPISGHTALYWYRQSLGQGLEFLIYFQGNSAPDKSGLPSDRFSAERTGGSVSTLTIQRTQQEDSAVYLCASSLEGRYTEAFFGQGTRLTVV.

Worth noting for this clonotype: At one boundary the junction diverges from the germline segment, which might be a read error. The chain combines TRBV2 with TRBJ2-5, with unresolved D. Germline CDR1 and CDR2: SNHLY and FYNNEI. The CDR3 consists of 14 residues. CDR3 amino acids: CTSSEISAEETQYF. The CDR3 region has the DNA TGTACCAGCAGTGAAATTTCCGCTGAAGAGACCCAGTACTTC.

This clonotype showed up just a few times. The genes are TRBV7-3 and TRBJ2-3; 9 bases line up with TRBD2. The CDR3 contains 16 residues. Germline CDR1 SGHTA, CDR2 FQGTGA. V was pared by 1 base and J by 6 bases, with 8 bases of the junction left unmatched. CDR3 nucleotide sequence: TGTGCCAGCAGCTTAAGGCTAGCGGGGAGTGGGGATACGCAGTATTTT. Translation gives CASSLRLAGSGDTQYF. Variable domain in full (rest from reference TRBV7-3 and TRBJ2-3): GAGVSQTPSNKVTEKGKYVELRCDPISGHTALYWYRQSLGQGPEFLIYFQGTGAADDSGLPNDRFFAVRPEGSVSTLKIQRTERGDSAVYLCASSLRLAGSGDTQYFGPGTRLTVL.

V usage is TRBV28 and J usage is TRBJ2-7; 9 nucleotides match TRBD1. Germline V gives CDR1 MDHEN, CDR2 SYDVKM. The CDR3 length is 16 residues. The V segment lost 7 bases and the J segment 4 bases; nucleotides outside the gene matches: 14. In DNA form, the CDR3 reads TGTGCCAGCATGGGGACAGGGAGGATGGCTGTGTACGAGCAGTACTTC. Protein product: CASMGTGRMAVYEQYF.

The CDR3 DNA is TGTGCCAGCAGCTCGGGAGTAGCGGGTGCCACTAAGTACTTC. Protein: CASSSGVAGATKYF. This chain links TRBV7-3 with TRBJ2-5; 7 positions match TRBD2. CDR1 is SGHTA, CDR2 FQGTGA, per germline. The CDR3 covers 14 residues. Trimming removed 4 bases from V and 12 bases from J; junction bases left unmatched: 14. Combining the CDR3 with reference TRBV7-3 and TRBJ2-5 gives the whole variable domain GAGVSQTPSNKVTEKGKYVELRCDPISGHTALYWYRQSLGQGPEFLIYFQGTGAADDSGLPNDRFFAVRPEGSVSTLKIQRTERGDSAVYLCASSSGVAGATKYFGPGTRLLVL.

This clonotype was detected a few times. As DNA, the CDR3 is TGTGCCAGCAGCGTCGAGAAGCTGGGCGATACGCAGTATTTT. Its translation is CASSVEKLGDTQYF. This chain links TRBV9 with TRBJ2-3; no clear D gene. V dropped 2 bases and J dropped 6 bases, with 13 bases sitting between them. In germline, CDR1 is SGDLS, CDR2 YYNGEE. The CDR3 covers 14 residues. Filled out from reference TRBV9 and TRBJ2-3, the complete variable domain reads DSGVTQTPKHLITATGQRVTLRCSPRSGDLSVYWYQQSLDQGLQFLIQYYNGEERAKGNILERFSAQQFPDLHSELNLSSLELGDSALYFCASSVEKLGDTQYFGPGTRLTVL.

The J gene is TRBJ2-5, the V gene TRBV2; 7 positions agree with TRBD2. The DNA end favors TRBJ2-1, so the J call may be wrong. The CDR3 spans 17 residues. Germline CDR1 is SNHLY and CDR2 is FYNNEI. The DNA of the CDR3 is TGTGCCAGCAGCCAAACACGGCCGGGCGGGAGCCAAGAGACCCAGTTCTTC. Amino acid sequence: CASSQTRPGGSQETQFF.

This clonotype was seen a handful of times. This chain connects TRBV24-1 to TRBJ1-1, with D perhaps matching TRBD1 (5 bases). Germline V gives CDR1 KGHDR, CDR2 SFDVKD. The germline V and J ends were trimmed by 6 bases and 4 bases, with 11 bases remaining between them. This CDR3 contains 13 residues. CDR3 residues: CATSQGRGTEAFF. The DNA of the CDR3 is TGTGCCACCAGTCAGGGAAGAGGCACTGAAGCTTTCTTT.

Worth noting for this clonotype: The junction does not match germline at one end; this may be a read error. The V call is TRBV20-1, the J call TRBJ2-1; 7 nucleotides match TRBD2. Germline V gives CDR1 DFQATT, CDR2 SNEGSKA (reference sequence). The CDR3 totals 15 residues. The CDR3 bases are TGCAGTGCTAGGGGGAGGGCGGACTCCTACAATGAGCGGTTCTTC. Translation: CSARGRADSYNERFF.